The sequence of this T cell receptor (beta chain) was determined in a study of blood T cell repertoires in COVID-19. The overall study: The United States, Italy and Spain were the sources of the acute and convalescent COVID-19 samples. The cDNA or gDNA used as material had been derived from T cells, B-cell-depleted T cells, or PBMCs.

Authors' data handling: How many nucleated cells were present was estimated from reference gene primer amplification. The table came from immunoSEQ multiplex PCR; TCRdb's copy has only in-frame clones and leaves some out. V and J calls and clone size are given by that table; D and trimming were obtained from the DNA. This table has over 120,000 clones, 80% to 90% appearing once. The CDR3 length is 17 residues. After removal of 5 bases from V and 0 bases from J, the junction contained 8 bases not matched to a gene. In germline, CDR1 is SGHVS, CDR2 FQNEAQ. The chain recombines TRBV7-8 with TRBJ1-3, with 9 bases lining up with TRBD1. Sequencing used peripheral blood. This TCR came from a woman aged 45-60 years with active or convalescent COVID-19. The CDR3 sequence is CASSPRTGASSGNTIYF. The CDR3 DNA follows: TGTGCCAGCAGCCCGAGGACAGGGGCGAGCTCTGGAAACACCATATATTTT.